The 14 T cell receptor beta chains below all came from one sample that was sequenced in a study of metastatic and nonmetastatic thyroid tumors. Prior to thyroid surgery, none of the patients had received any treatment. MiXCR was used by TCRdb to re-call the PCR reads. The repertoire holds almost 7,500 clones, with 25% to 35% as singletons. Specimen: adjacent normal tissue. The receptors stem from a male donor with papillary thyroid cancer or a benign thyroid nodule (not recorded which). Some clones in this sample may be carry-over from other donors' samples.

To note about this clone: The identical CDR3 is also encoded by other nucleotide sequences in the sample. J is TRBJ2-7 and V is TRBV27; D uncertain. CDR1 is MNHEY and CDR2 is SMNVEV in the germline V gene (reference sequence). Trimming took 6 bases from V and 2 from J, leaving 17 bases between them. The CDR3 covers 15 residues. The CDR3 nucleotides read TGTGCCAGCAGCCCTACCTATTCCTTGGCCTACGAGCAGTACTTC. Its translation is CASSPTYSLAYEQYF.

The table lists this clone with many counts. The rearrangement uses TRBV28 and TRBJ1-1; TRBD1 agrees at 9 bases. Germline CDR1 MDHEN, CDR2 SYDVKM. The CDR3 consists of 17 residues. The V gene end was trimmed by 7 bases and the J gene end by 4 bases; junction bases not matched to a gene: 16. The CDR3 coding sequence is TGTGCCAGCAACAGCATCCGACAGGGGGTGTATAGCACTGAAGCTTTCTTT. Its translation is CASNSIRQGVYSTEAFF.

This clone came up a few times. The V gene is TRBV6-1, the J gene TRBJ1-3; D might be TRBD1 (6 bases). Trimming removed 7 bases from V and 0 bases from J, with 19 bases in between. This CDR3 spans 17 amino acids. The germline CDR1 and CDR2 sequences are MNHNS and SASEGT. The CDR3 coding sequence is TGTGCCAGCAACCTCTGGACAGACATTCCCTCTGGAAACACCATATATTTT. This codes for CASNLWTDIPSGNTIYF.

This clone is categorized as medium-sized. This chain joins TRBV20-1 and TRBJ2-5; possibly TRBD1 or TRBD2 for D (5 bases each). The length of the CDR3 is 11 residues. The V gene's germline CDR1 is DFQATT and CDR2 SNEGSKA (reference sequence). Trimming removed 6 bases at V and 5 bases at J, with 10 bases between. CDR3 loop: CSAVWGETQYF. In nucleotides, the CDR3 is TGCAGTGCGGTCTGGGGGGAGACCCAGTACTTC.

This clone was counted a few times. J is TRBJ2-7 and V is TRBV27, with D tentatively TRBD1 (6 bases). The CDR3 runs 14 residues. Germline V gene lookup returns CDR1 MNHEY and CDR2 SMNVEV (reference sequence). The ends were cut back, 8 bases at V and 5 bases at J, with 19 bases in the middle. Written as DNA, the CDR3 is TGTGCCAGCCAAATCAGCGACAGGCTCCACGAGCAGTACTTC. Its protein is CASQISDRLHEQYF.

In its sample, this clone is medium-sized. V gene TRBV19 combines with J gene TRBJ2-1; 8 bases map to TRBD2. The ends lost 2 bases at V and 8 bases at J; junction bases unmatched: 14. In germline, CDR1 is LNHDA, CDR2 SQIVND (reference sequence). The CDR3 loop spans 17 amino acids. CDR3 nucleotide sequence: TGTGCCAGTAGTATATCCTCCTTAAAGCGGGAGTATGATGAGCAGTTCTTC. This gives the protein CASSISSLKREYDEQFF.

This clone has just a few counts. The J gene is TRBJ1-2, the V gene TRBV12-3 or TRBV12-4, with D tentatively TRBD1 (6 bases). The CDR3 runs 14 residues. V was cut by 3 bases and J by 5 bases, with 13 bases left in between. DNA of the CDR3: TGTGCCAGCAGTTTTTCGGGGGGCTCGTATGGCTACACCTTC. This encodes CASSFSGGSYGYTF.

As for this clone: A junction boundary mismatches the germline segment, possibly from a read error. Other nucleotide sequences in the sample specify the same CDR3. The V gene is TRBV5-1, the J gene TRBJ2-7, with D possibly matching TRBD1 (7 bases). Germline values: CDR1 SGHRS, CDR2 YFSETQ. This CDR3 has 15 residues. The CDR3: CASSLAGGLFYEQYF. In DNA form, the CDR3 reads TGTGCCAGCAGCTTGGCAGGGGGACTTTTCTACGAGCAGTACTTC.

The chain recombines TRBV25-1 with TRBJ2-7, with TRBD1 identical over 9 bases. V lost 10 bases, J lost 0 bases, and 10 bases stayed unmatched. The CDR3 sequence is 15 residues long. Germline V CDR1 and CDR2: MGHDK, SYGVNS. The DNA of the CDR3 is TGTGCCATCAGCCCATACAGGGGGCTCTCCTACGAGCAGTACTTC. It translates to CAISPYRGLSYEQYF.

This clone came up many times. The J gene is TRBJ2-2, the V gene TRBV13; 12 bases are shared with TRBD2. V shed 5 bases, J shed 3 bases, and the junction held 13 bases outside the gene matches. Germline V gene lookup returns CDR1 PRHDT and CDR2 FYEKMQ (reference sequence). The CDR3 totals 19 residues. Here the CDR3 DNA reads TGTGCCAGCAGCCCAATGAAACTAGCGGGAGGATGGCACACCGGGGAGCTGTTTTTT. Translation gives CASSPMKLAGGWHTGELFF.

Notes on this clone: Germline and junction disagree at one end, which may indicate a read error. V gene TRBV7-6 combines with J gene TRBJ2-7; possibly TRBD1 for D (5 bases). This CDR3 contains 18 residues. Germline assignment: CDR1 SGHVS and CDR2 FNYEAQ. The CDR3 protein is CVSSLTVLRGQEPEEQYF. The CDR3 DNA sequence: TGTGTCAGCAGCTTAACAGTGCTTAGGGGCCAAGAACCTGAGGAGCAGTACTTC.

This clone was recorded a few times. The V call is TRBV5-1, the J call TRBJ2-1, with 7 bases that match TRBD2. Per germline, CDR1 SGHRS and CDR2 YFSETQ. The CDR3 covers 11 residues. The CDR3 DNA sequence: TGCGCTCTGGCGGGAGACAATGAGCAGTTCTTC. Protein sequence: CALAGDNEQFF.

This clone was seen more than once but under ten times. The chain joins TRBV6-1 to TRBJ2-5, with TRBD2 identical over 16 bases. The CDR3 consists of 15 residues. V lost 5 bases, J lost 5 bases, and 2 bases stayed unmatched. Germline values: CDR1 MNHNS, CDR2 SASEGT. CDR3 bases: TGTGCCAGCAGTCCGGGACTAGCGGGAGGGGAGACCCAGTACTTC. This sequence encodes CASSPGLAGGETQYF.

This clone showed up just a few times. This chain joins TRBV10-2 and TRBJ2-7; D ambiguous. Germline-derived CDR1 and CDR2 are WSHSY and SAAADI. This CDR3 region has 11 residues. V gave up 6 bases and J gave up 6 bases, with 9 bases separating them. This CDR3 reads CASSSVSEQYF. The DNA for the CDR3 is TGCGCCAGCAGCTCGGTAAGCGAGCAGTACTTC.